These 5 T cell receptor beta chains were sequenced from one sample in a study of primary melanoma T cells and metastatic recurrence. The table came from immunoSEQ multiplex PCR; TCRdb's copy has only in-frame clones and leaves some out. The sample gives approximately 1,500 clones, about nine tenths of which show up once; 10% to 15% is in the top ten. The sample taken for sequencing was melanoma tumor tissue. The receptors were sampled from a human donor with melanoma.

The chain uses TRBV19 and TRBJ1-2, with 8 bases lining up with TRBD1. The V segment lost 3 bases and the J segment 4 bases; nucleotides outside the gene matches: 1. Per germline, CDR1 LNHDA and CDR2 SQIVND (reference sequence). This CDR3 has 13 amino acids. The CDR3 sequence: CASSIDRGYGYTF. The CDR3 coding sequence is TGTGCCAGTAGTATCGACAGGGGCTATGGCTACACCTTC.

The chain uses TRBV11-1 and TRBJ2-1; tentative D call: TRBD2 (5 bases). CDR3 length: 15 amino acids. Germline loops: CDR1 SGHAT, CDR2 FQDESV (reference sequence). The V gene lost 2 bases and the J gene lost 5 bases, with 13 bases spanning the gap. DNA of the CDR3: TGTGCCAGCAGCTTAACGTCGTTGACTAACAATGAGCAGTTCTTC. The encoded protein is CASSLTSLTNNEQFF.

This clone is labeled large (0.1 to 1%). The genes are TRBV11-3 and TRBJ1-3; TRBD1 might be the D (5 bases). The CDR3 has 16 residues. Germline loops: CDR1 SGHNT, CDR2 YENEEA. Deletions cut 3 bases from V and 0 bases from J, with 12 bases between. CDR3 sequence reads: CASSLRGLSSGNTIYF. The DNA for the CDR3 is TGTGCCAGCAGCTTGAGGGGTCTGAGCTCTGGAAACACCATATATTTT. The full variable domain, with the rest looked up from reference TRBV11-3 and TRBJ1-3, is EAGVVQSPRYKIIEKKQPVAFWCNPISGHNTLYWYLQNLGQGPELLIRYENEEAVDDSQLPKDRFSAERLKGVDSTLKIQPAELGDSAVYLCASSLRGLSSGNTIYFGEGSWLTVV.

This sequence joins TRBV6-8 and TRBJ1-2, with D perhaps TRBD1 (6 bases). Germline CDR1 and CDR2: MNHGY and SAAAGT. Trimming removed 2 bases at V and 8 bases at J, with 12 bases between. CDR3 size: 13 residues. In DNA form, the CDR3 reads TGTGCCAGCAGTTACGTCGAGGGGGTAGGCTACACCTTC. It encodes CASSYVEGVGYTF.

This chain links TRBV6-8 with TRBJ2-5, with 7 bases fitting TRBD1. V lost 7 bases and J lost 5; bases outside the gene matches: 7. This CDR3 region has 13 residues. CDR1 is MNHGY and CDR2 is SAAAGT in the germline V gene. The CDR3 nucleotides read TGTGCCAGCACCAAGACAGGGTTGGAGACCCAGTACTTC. This gives the protein CASTKTGLETQYF.